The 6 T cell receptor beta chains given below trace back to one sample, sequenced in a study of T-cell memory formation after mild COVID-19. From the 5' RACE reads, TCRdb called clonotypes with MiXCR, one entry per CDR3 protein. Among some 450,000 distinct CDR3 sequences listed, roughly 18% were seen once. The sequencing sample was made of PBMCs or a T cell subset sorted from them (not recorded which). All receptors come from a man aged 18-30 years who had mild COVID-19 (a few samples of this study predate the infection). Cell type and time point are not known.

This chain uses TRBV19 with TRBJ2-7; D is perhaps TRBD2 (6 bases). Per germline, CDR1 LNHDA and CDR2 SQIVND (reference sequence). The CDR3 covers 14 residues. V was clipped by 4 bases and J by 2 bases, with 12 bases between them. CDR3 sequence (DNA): TGTGCCAGTAGTACTCCGGGAGTAACCTACGAGCAGTACTTC. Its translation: CASSTPGVTYEQYF.

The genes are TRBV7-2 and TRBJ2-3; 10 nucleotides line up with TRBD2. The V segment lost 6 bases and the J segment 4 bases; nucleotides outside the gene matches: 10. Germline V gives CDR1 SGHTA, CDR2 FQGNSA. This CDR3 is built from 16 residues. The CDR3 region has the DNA TGTGCCAGCAGTCTTAGCGGGGGGTCGGCAGCAGATACGCAGTATTTT. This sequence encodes CASSLSGGSAADTQYF. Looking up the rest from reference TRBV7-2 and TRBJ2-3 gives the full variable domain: GAGVSQSPSNKVTEKGKDVELRCDPISGHTALYWYRQSLGQGLEFLIYFQGNSAPDKSGLPSDRFSAERTGGSVSTLTIQRTQQEDSAVYLCASSLSGGSAADTQYFGPGTRLTVL.

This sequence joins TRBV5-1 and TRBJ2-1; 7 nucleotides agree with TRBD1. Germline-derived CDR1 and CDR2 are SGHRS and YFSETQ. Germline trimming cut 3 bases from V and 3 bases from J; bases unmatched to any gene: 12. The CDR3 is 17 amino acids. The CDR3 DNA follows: TGCGCCAGCAGCTACAACCCGACAGGGAATAGCTACAATGAGCAGTTCTTC. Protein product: CASSYNPTGNSYNEQFF. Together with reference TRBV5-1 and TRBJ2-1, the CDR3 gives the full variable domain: KAGVTQTPRYLIKTRGQQVTLSCSPISGHRSVSWYQQTPGQGLQFLFEYFSETQRNKGNFPGRFSGRQFSNSRSEMNVSTLELGDSALYLCASSYNPTGNSYNEQFFGPGTRLTVL.

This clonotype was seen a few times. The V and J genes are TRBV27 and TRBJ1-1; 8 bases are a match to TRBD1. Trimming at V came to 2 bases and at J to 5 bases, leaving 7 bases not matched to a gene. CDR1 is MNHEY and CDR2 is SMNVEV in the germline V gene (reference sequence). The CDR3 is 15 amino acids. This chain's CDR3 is CASSLLRGRGTEAFF. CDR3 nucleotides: TGTGCCAGCAGTTTACTCAGGGGGCGGGGAACTGAAGCTTTCTTT.

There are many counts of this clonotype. The CDR3 protein is CASSLRVKETQYF. CDR3 sequence (DNA): TGTGCCAGCAGCTTGCGGGTGAAAGAGACCCAGTACTTC. The J gene is TRBJ2-5, the V gene TRBV5-8; D is uncertain. This CDR3 comprises 13 residues. Germline CDR1 is SGHTS and CDR2 is YDEGEE. With 1 base removed from V and 3 bases from J, the gap between germline ends came to 7 bases.

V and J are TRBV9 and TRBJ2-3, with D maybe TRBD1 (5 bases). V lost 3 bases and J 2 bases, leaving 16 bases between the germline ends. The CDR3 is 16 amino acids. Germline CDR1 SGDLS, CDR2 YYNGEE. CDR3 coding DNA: TGTGCCAGCAGCGCCCTCGGTCCAGGGATCACAGATACGCAGTATTTT. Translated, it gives CASSALGPGITDTQYF. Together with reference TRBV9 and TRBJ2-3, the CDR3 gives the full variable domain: DSGVTQTPKHLITATGQRVTLRCSPRSGDLSVYWYQQSLDQGLQFLIQYYNGEERAKGNILERFSAQQFPDLHSELNLSSLELGDSALYFCASSALGPGITDTQYFGPGTRLTVL.